The next 6 T cell receptor beta chains were all read from a single sample in a study of cytomegalovirus exposure and HLA in healthy donors. With 60 Vbeta and 13 Jbeta primers, the PCR was carried out. Clones were read by immunoSEQ multiplex PCR, and TCRdb kept only the in-frame ones, dropping some. The data show about 130,000 clones, 72% seen once. Specimen: PBMCs. All receptors come from a man aged 30 to 39 in good health and CMV-seronegative.

This clone was counted only a few times. The chain carries TRBV30 and TRBJ1-5; D perhaps matches TRBD1 (6 bases). The CDR3 sequence is 17 residues long. V lost 2 bases to trimming and J lost 0 bases, with 17 bases between them. CDR1 and CDR2 from the germline V gene are GTSNPN and SVGIG (reference sequence). The CDR3 DNA reads as TGTGCCTGGAGTCCCGCGTCAGGGGCTTATAGCAATCAGCCCCAGCATTTT. It translates to CAWSPASGAYSNQPQHF.

A few counts support this clone. The chain links TRBV19 to TRBJ1-6; tentative D call: TRBD1 (6 bases). The germline V gene encodes CDR1 LNHDA and CDR2 SQIVND (reference sequence). The CDR3 has 15 amino acids. V was pared by 4 bases and J by 2 bases, with 9 bases between. CDR3 coding DNA: TGTGCCAGTAGTAAGTGGGACACCTATAATTCACCCCTCCACTTT. Its protein is CASSKWDTYNSPLHF.

The chain joins TRBV6-5 to TRBJ2-1; TRBD2 is a possible D gene (5 bases). The CDR3 has 15 residues. Trimming took off 0 bases at V and 8 bases at J, with 14 bases between the two ends. CDR1 is MNHEY and CDR2 is SVGAGI in the germline V gene. CDR3 nucleotides: TGTGCCAGCAGTTACTCGACGGGTTCGGGGTATGAGCAGTTCTTC. The encoded protein is CASSYSTGSGYEQFF.

The table lists this clone with a few counts. The genes are TRBV6-1 and TRBJ2-5; D perhaps matches TRBD2 (7 bases). This CDR3 contains 15 residues. V lost 0 bases and J 5 bases, leaving 13 bases between the germline ends. Germline V gives CDR1 MNHNS, CDR2 SASEGT. The CDR3 here is CASSEAMGGHETQYF. CDR3 nucleotides: TGTGCCAGCAGTGAAGCGATGGGGGGGCACGAGACCCAGTACTTC.

The gene calls are TRBV27 and TRBJ2-5; TRBD2 matches 15 bases. CDR1 and CDR2 (germline): MNHEY, SMNVEV (reference sequence). The CDR3 is 18 residues long. J gave up 4 bases and V 5 bases, and 11 bases lay outside the gene matches. As DNA, the CDR3 is TGTGCCAGCAGTCCTCCGGGACTAGCGGGGGGCGGGGCAGAGACCCAGTACTTC. Translated, it gives CASSPPGLAGGGAETQYF.

The genes are TRBV18 and TRBJ1-1; 11 nucleotides agree with TRBD1. The J segment lost 8 bases and the V segment lost 6 bases, leaving 11 bases of the junction unmatched. Germline CDR1 KGHSH, CDR2 LQKENI. The CDR3 runs to 15 residues. CDR3 sequence: CASSPGTGGMLEAFF. The CDR3 nucleotides are TGTGCCAGCTCCCCCGGGACAGGGGGAATGCTAGAAGCTTTCTTT.